The 22 T cell receptor beta chains below come from one sample, sequenced in a study of blood T cell repertoires in COVID-19. The method was immunoSEQ multiplex PCR; TCRdb's version includes in-frame clones alone and lacks a portion of them. Of around 260,000 clones in the sample, more than 75% were seen once. Sequencing was carried out using peripheral blood. The receptors originated from a woman aged 40 to 49 who had recovered from COVID-19.

The chain uses TRBV27 and TRBJ1-5, with D possibly being TRBD1 (5 bases). CDR1 MNHEY and CDR2 SMNVEV come from the germline V gene (reference sequence). V was trimmed by 6 bases and J by 5 bases, leaving 17 bases between them. The CDR3 extends over 15 amino acids. The CDR3 DNA reads TGTGCCAGCAGGGGTTGGGGGGAGCGGGATCAGCCCCAGCATTTT. This translates into CASRGWGERDQPQHF.

About this clone itself: The DNA is left out, because the CDR3 cannot be placed on it with certainty; the CDR3 is given as TCRdb lists it. The V gene is TRBV6-4, the J gene TRBJ2-5; the D call TRBD2 from the table was never checked on the DNA. 14 amino acids form the CDR3, both terminal residues included. Per germline, CDR1 MRHNA and CDR2 SNTAGT. CDR3 sequence reads: CASSDFRGMETQYF.

The V call is TRBV27, the J call TRBJ2-3; 7 positions match TRBD1. Germline lookup yields CDR1 MNHEY and CDR2 SMNVEV (reference sequence). The CDR3 is made up of 15 amino acids. The J segment lost 2 bases and the V segment lost 3 bases, leaving 5 bases of the junction unmatched. The CDR3 DNA sequence: TGTGCCAGCAGTTTGTCACAGGGGCTCACAGATACGCAGTATTTT. Encoded protein: CASSLSQGLTDTQYF.

This chain connects TRBV6-5 to TRBJ2-7; D is ambiguous. V was pared by 6 bases and J by 1 base, with 10 bases between. The CDR3 loop spans 13 amino acids. The germline V gene encodes CDR1 MNHEY and CDR2 SVGAGI. CDR3: CASRADGSYEQYF. The CDR3 DNA is TGTGCCAGCAGGGCAGACGGGTCCTACGAGCAGTACTTC.

This rearrangement joins TRBV5-1 to TRBJ2-7; 10 bases agree with TRBD1. The CDR3 extends over 15 amino acids. Per germline, CDR1 SGHRS and CDR2 YFSETQ. With V trimmed by 3 bases and J by 2 bases, 5 bases remained unmatched. This CDR3 reads CASSSGTGVPYEQYF. The CDR3 DNA reads TGCGCCAGCAGCTCCGGGACAGGGGTCCCCTACGAGCAGTACTTC.

The chain employs TRBV10-3 and TRBJ1-2, with D perhaps TRBD1 (5 bases). V was pared by 0 bases and J by 6 bases, with 11 bases between. Germline V gives CDR1 ENHRY, CDR2 SYGVKD. The CDR3 extends over 14 amino acids. In nucleotides, the CDR3 is TGTGCCATCAGTGAGTCGACGACAGACAATGGCTACACCTTC. Protein product: CAISESTTDNGYTF.

The rearrangement links TRBV5-1 to TRBJ2-1; 11 nucleotides line up with TRBD2. V lost 6 bases and J lost 10; bases outside the gene matches: 9. CDR3 length: 14 residues. In germline, CDR1 is SGHRS, CDR2 YFSETQ. In nucleotides, the CDR3 is TGCGCCAGCACCATAGCGGGGGGGCGGAGGGAGCAGTTCTTC. Protein product: CASTIAGGRREQFF.

The V call is TRBV5-1, the J call TRBJ1-1; no clear D gene. The CDR3 totals 14 residues. Trimming stripped 0 bases from V and 0 bases from J, with 6 bases between. Germline V gene lookup returns CDR1 SGHRS and CDR2 YFSETQ. This chain's CDR3 is CASSLASLNTEAFF. Here the CDR3 DNA reads TGCGCCAGCAGCTTGGCGTCCCTGAACACTGAAGCTTTCTTT.

The V gene is TRBV28, the J gene TRBJ2-1; the match to TRBD1 covers 12 bases. The CDR3 runs to 15 residues. Germline V gives CDR1 MDHEN, CDR2 SYDVKM. Trimming at V came to 4 bases and at J to 9 bases, leaving 7 bases not matched to a gene. The CDR3, as DNA: TGTGCCAGCAGTTCGGGACAGGGGGCGTGGGTTGAGCAGTTCTTC. Translated: CASSSGQGAWVEQFF. Using reference TRBV28 and TRBJ2-1 for the parts outside the CDR3, the full variable domain is DVKVTQSSRYLVKRTGEKVFLECVQDMDHENMFWYRQDPGLGLRLIYFSYDVKMKEKGDIPEGYSVSREKKERFSLILESASTNQTSMYLCASSSGQGAWVEQFFGPGTRLTVL.

The chain recombines TRBV5-1 with TRBJ2-3; the match to TRBD2 covers 8 bases. CDR1 SGHRS and CDR2 YFSETQ come from the germline V gene. V lost 6 bases, J lost 2 bases, and 8 bases stayed unmatched. CDR3 length equals 15 residues. The CDR3 sequence: CASKPTAGDTDTQYF. The CDR3 bases are TGCGCCAGCAAGCCCACAGCGGGAGACACAGATACGCAGTATTTT.

The rearrangement links TRBV5-6 to TRBJ1-2, with TRBD1 matching over 8 bases. The trim removed 5 bases at V and 9 bases at J, leaving 6 bases unmatched. Per germline, CDR1 SGHDT and CDR2 YYEEEE. The CDR3 loop spans 12 amino acids. CDR3 in DNA: TGTGCCAGCAGACCAGACAGGGGCAGCTACACCTTC. Encoded protein: CASRPDRGSYTF. Looking up the rest from reference TRBV5-6 and TRBJ1-2 gives the full variable domain: DAGVTQSPTHLIKTRGQQVTLRCSPKSGHDTVSWYQQALGQGPQFIFQYYEEEERQRGNFPDRFSGHQFPNYSSELNVNALLLGDSALYLCASRPDRGSYTFGSGTRLTVV.

The V and J genes are TRBV7-6 and TRBJ2-5, with a tentative D call TRBD1 (5 bases). Looked up from germline, CDR1 is SGHVS and CDR2 is FNYEAQ. There are 12 residues in the CDR3. V lost 1 base and J lost 9, with 9 bases in between. CDR3 residues: CASSLEQAPQYF. DNA for the CDR3: TGTGCCAGCAGCTTAGAACAGGCGCCCCAGTACTTC.

The chain links TRBV18 to TRBJ2-5; D unresolved. V gave up 5 bases and J gave up 1 base, with 8 bases separating them. The length of the CDR3 is 13 residues. Germline V gene data show CDR1 as KGHSH and CDR2 as LQKENI. The CDR3 protein is CASSTGSQETQYF. Written as DNA, the CDR3 is TGTGCCAGCTCAACGGGTTCCCAAGAGACCCAGTACTTC.

The chain is built from TRBV10-2 and TRBJ1-6; 11 bases are a match to TRBD1. Germline V gives CDR1 WSHSY, CDR2 SAAADI. The ends lost 6 bases at V and 1 base at J; junction bases unmatched: 5. CDR3 length equals 17 residues. CDR3 in DNA: TGCGCCAGCAGGGAAGGGACAGGGGGATCCTATAATTCACCCCTCCACTTT. This encodes CASREGTGGSYNSPLHF.

The chain combines TRBV12-5 with TRBJ1-4; 7 positions agree with TRBD1. V shed 5 bases and J 7 bases; nucleotides not matched to a gene: 7. Per germline, CDR1 LGHNT and CDR2 FRNRAP. This CDR3 region has 14 residues. The CDR3 loop reads CASGPMTGSEKLFF. CDR3 coding DNA: TGTGCTAGTGGTCCGATGACAGGGTCTGAAAAACTGTTTTTT.

The chain links TRBV27 to TRBJ1-5, with D tentatively TRBD1 (5 bases). The CDR3 is 16 residues long. Trimming stripped 0 bases from V and 6 bases from J, with 15 bases between. Germline CDR1 and CDR2: MNHEY and SMNVEV (reference sequence). The CDR3 DNA reads as TGTGCCAGCAGTTTATCGGCAGGACATCTGGGTCAGCCCCAGCATTTT. Protein sequence: CASSLSAGHLGQPQHF.

The chain employs TRBV6-5 and TRBJ1-3; D is ambiguous. The V and J ends lost 6 bases and 2 bases respectively, with 11 bases between them. The V gene's germline CDR1 is MNHEY and CDR2 SVGAGI. CDR3 size: 14 residues. CDR3 loop: CASRSGWAGNTIYF. CDR3 nucleotide sequence: TGTGCCAGCAGGAGCGGTTGGGCTGGAAACACCATATATTTT.

Comments on this clone: Other DNA sequences in this specimen translate into the identical CDR3. This rearrangement joins TRBV10-1 to TRBJ1-1; 7 nucleotides line up with TRBD1. CDR1 is WNHNN and CDR2 is SYGVQD in the germline V gene (reference sequence). The junction had 2 bases not matched to a gene; V was cut back by 6 bases and J by 4 bases. The CDR3 extends over 12 amino acids. The DNA for the CDR3 is TGCGCCAGCAGCGCAGGGGGCACTGAAGCTTTCTTT. It yields the protein CASSAGGTEAFF.

The V call is TRBV9, the J call TRBJ2-2; 9 bases line up with TRBD2. Germline V CDR1 and CDR2: SGDLS, YYNGEE. V trimming: 4 bases; J trimming: 5 bases; junction bases outside the gene matches: 6. This CDR3 contains 15 residues. The CDR3 region is CASSPRLAGTGELFF. DNA for the CDR3: TGTGCCAGCAGCCCCCGGCTAGCGGGAACCGGGGAGCTGTTTTTT.

The J gene is TRBJ1-4, the V gene TRBV5-5, with 7 bases fitting TRBD1. This CDR3 region has 16 residues. Germline-derived CDR1 and CDR2 are SGHKS and YYEKEE (reference sequence). V was clipped by 3 bases and J by 5 bases; unmatched bases: 10. This CDR3 is CASSSNTGAINEKLFF. The CDR3 nucleotides read TGTGCCAGCAGCTCTAACACAGGGGCGATCAATGAAAAACTGTTTTTT.

This chain connects TRBV2 to TRBJ2-7; TRBD1 agrees at 10 bases. This CDR3 comprises 16 residues. V lost 5 bases and J lost 5; bases outside the gene matches: 12. Germline V gives CDR1 SNHLY, CDR2 FYNNEI. The CDR3 DNA sequence: TGTGCCAGCAGTCATCCCGGGACAGGGGCTTGGGACGAGCAGTACTTC. Translated: CASSHPGTGAWDEQYF.

This chain joins TRBV20-1 and TRBJ1-2; 11 nucleotides match TRBD1. The CDR3 is 11 residues long. V trimming: 4 bases; J trimming: 12 bases; junction bases outside the gene matches: 4. CDR1 is DFQATT and CDR2 is SNEGSKA in the germline V gene (reference sequence). The CDR3: CSAIGQGADTF. CDR3 coding DNA: TGCAGTGCTATCGGACAGGGGGCCGACACCTTC.